The 32 T cell receptor beta chains below were found in one sample sequenced in a study of blood T cells in healthy people across ages (dated by TCRdb to about 2015). Receptor amplification or capture employed 5' RACE. Sequencing was carried out with an Illumina HiSeq 2500. A second PCR of roughly 6 to 11 cycles was performed with a sample-barcoded 5' primer and a J-beta primer mix. Starting from the raw public reads, TCRdb applied fastp trimming at Q25, assembled clones with MiXCR and retained in-frame beta chains. Each entry is one CDR3 protein sequence, shown with its most common DNA and genes. Recorded for this sample are some 940,000 distinct CDR3 sequences; 25% to 35% of them occurred a single time. Roughly a tenth of the sample belongs to the ten largest clones. The sample was also linked to a second study, of T cells of mothers and their children.

Sequencing was carried out using blood. Receptor source: a woman in her forties in good health.

The genes are TRBV7-8 and TRBJ1-1, with 12 nucleotides matching TRBD1. The CDR3 consists of 17 residues. Germline values: CDR1 SGHVS, CDR2 FQNEAQ. The V gene end was trimmed by 1 base and the J gene end by 1 base; junction bases not matched to a gene: 4. This CDR3 is CASSLVGQGARNTEAFF. The CDR3 DNA reads TGTGCCAGCAGCTTAGTGGGACAGGGGGCTCGGAACACTGAAGCTTTCTTT.

The rearrangement links TRBV29-1 to TRBJ1-2; D may be TRBD1 (5 bases). Germline-derived CDR1 and CDR2 are SQVTM and ANQGSEA. V was trimmed by 3 bases and J by 4 bases, leaving 12 bases between them. This CDR3 is built from 13 residues. The CDR3 bases are TGCAGCGTTGATAACAGGCAACTCTATGGCTACACCTTC. Protein product: CSVDNRQLYGYTF.

J is TRBJ2-7 and V is TRBV5-1; 7 nucleotides match TRBD1. The last part of the DNA fits TRBJ2-5 better; the J call may be wrong. The CDR3 runs 17 residues. The germline CDR1 and CDR2 sequences are SGHRS and YFSETQ. The CDR3 region is CASSLGPSTGTQETQYF. DNA of the CDR3: TGCGCCAGCAGCCTGGGCCCCTCGACAGGGACACAAGAGACCCAGTACTTC.

The V call is TRBV14, the J call TRBJ1-2; 7 bases fit TRBD1. CDR3 length equals 19 residues. Germline V gene data show CDR1 as SGHDN and CDR2 as FVKESK. Trimming took 0 bases from V and 3 from J; bases not matched to a gene: 16. The CDR3 region has the DNA TGTGCCAGCAGCCAAGATAAAGACAGGGTAATTGATAGAGACTATGGCTACACCTTC. Translated: CASSQDKDRVIDRDYGYTF.

The rearrangement links TRBV6-1 to TRBJ1-4; D is perhaps TRBD1 (6 bases). Germline lookup yields CDR1 MNHNS and CDR2 SASEGT. V lost 7 bases to trimming and J lost 4 bases, with 16 bases between them. The CDR3 length is 15 residues. The CDR3 here is CASTDQDSRNEKLFF. In nucleotides, the CDR3 is TGTGCCAGCACGGATCAGGACAGTCGTAATGAAAAACTGTTTTTT.

This clonotype was observed a handful of times. The rearrangement links TRBV12-3 or TRBV12-4 to TRBJ2-6; no clear D. Trimming took off 2 bases at V and 4 bases at J, with 6 bases between the two ends. The CDR3 sequence is 14 residues long. CDR3 DNA: TGTGCCAGCAGTTTACAACGGGGGGCCAACGTCCTGACTTTC. Translated: CASSLQRGANVLTF.

Ten or more counts support this clonotype. V usage is TRBV7-2 and J usage is TRBJ2-5, with 10 bases that match TRBD2. The CDR3 loop spans 15 amino acids. Germline V lookup: CDR1 SGHTA, CDR2 FQGNSA. V shed 6 bases, J shed 5 bases, and the junction held 9 bases outside the gene matches. The CDR3 bases are TGTGCCAGCAGTCTGTTTAGCGGGGGGTTGGAGACCCAGTACTTC. It is translated as CASSLFSGGLETQYF. Combining the CDR3 with reference TRBV7-2 and TRBJ2-5 gives the whole variable domain GAGVSQSPSNKVTEKGKDVELRCDPISGHTALYWYRQSLGQGLEFLIYFQGNSAPDKSGLPSDRFSAERTGGSVSTLTIQRTQQEDSAVYLCASSLFSGGLETQYFGPGTRLLVL.

This clonotype was observed a few times. The rearrangement links TRBV3-1 to TRBJ1-1; the D is unclear. The CDR3 extends over 13 amino acids. Germline assignment: CDR1 LGHDT and CDR2 YNNKEL (reference sequence). Trimming left V 1 base short and J 1 base short, with 4 bases between. CDR3 sequence reads: CASSQVPNTEAFF. The CDR3 DNA is TGTGCCAGCAGCCAAGTTCCGAACACTGAAGCTTTCTTT.

This clonotype was seen more than once but under ten times. The chain couples TRBV7-9 to TRBJ1-2, with TRBD1 matching 7 bases. The CDR3 spans 12 residues. V lost 8 bases to trimming and J lost 5 bases; unmatched junction nucleotides: 5. Germline lookup yields CDR1 SEHNR and CDR2 FQNEAQ (reference sequence). The CDR3 DNA sequence: TGTGCCAGCGGAGGACAGGAGTATGGCTACACCTTC. Translated: CASGGQEYGYTF.

V usage is TRBV7-2 and J usage is TRBJ2-3; D gene unclear. Germline-derived CDR1 and CDR2 are SGHTA and FQGNSA. Trimming shortened V by 4 bases and J by 7 bases, and 9 bases separated the two germline ends. This CDR3 has 12 residues. As DNA, the CDR3 is TGTGCCAGCAGCTCCGAGCTAAATACGCAGTATTTT. Translated: CASSSELNTQYF.

The CDR3 protein is CASSLARAVYEQYF. CDR3 sequence (DNA): TGCGCCAGCAGCTTGGCCCGGGCAGTTTACGAGCAGTACTTC. V usage is TRBV5-1 and J usage is TRBJ2-7; unclear D gene. V shed 0 bases and J shed 4 bases, with 11 bases lying between them. CDR1 is SGHRS and CDR2 is YFSETQ in the germline V gene. CDR3 size: 14 residues.

The chain joins TRBV5-1 to TRBJ2-5; D is perhaps TRBD2 (7 bases). The germline V gene has CDR1 SGHRS and CDR2 YFSETQ. V was shortened by 3 bases and J by 5 bases, with 17 bases between the two germline ends. There are 15 residues in the CDR3. The CDR3 region is CASSSLRGAGETQYF. The CDR3 DNA reads TGCGCCAGCAGCTCACTCCGGGGGGCCGGGGAGACCCAGTACTTC.

The V gene is TRBV27, the J gene TRBJ2-7; 9 bases map to TRBD1. Trimming removed 7 bases from V and 4 bases from J; junction bases left unmatched: 8. The CDR3 consists of 14 residues. In germline, CDR1 is MNHEY, CDR2 SMNVEV (reference sequence). The CDR3 DNA reads TGTGCCAGCAAAGGGGGGGACAGGGTTTACGAGCAGTACTTC. The encoded protein is CASKGGDRVYEQYF.

The rearrangement links TRBV20-1 to TRBJ1-1; D is undetermined. CDR1 DFQATT and CDR2 SNEGSKA come from the germline V gene (reference sequence). V was clipped by 3 bases and J by 6 bases, with 11 bases between them. This CDR3 comprises 12 residues. CDR3 in amino acids: CSASRMVAEAFF. The CDR3 nucleotides are TGCAGTGCTAGCAGGATGGTCGCTGAAGCTTTCTTT.

The chain combines TRBV27 with TRBJ1-2; no definite D call. From germline, CDR1 is MNHEY and CDR2 SMNVEV (reference sequence). The V and J ends lost 6 bases and 7 bases respectively, with 12 bases between them. The CDR3 has 12 amino acids. CDR3 DNA: TGTGCCAGCAGACCCGCGGAATCTGGCTACACCTTC. It specifies CASRPAESGYTF.

This clonotype was detected only a few times. Just one base apart from a much larger clone, this may be a read error. J is TRBJ1-5 and V is TRBV7-2; the match to TRBD1 covers 7 bases. Germline-derived CDR1 and CDR2 are SGHTA and FQGNSA. CDR3 length equals 17 residues. V lost 4 bases, J lost 1 base, and 10 bases stayed unmatched. CDR3: CASSSLAGQMSNQPQHF. The CDR3 DNA reads TGTGCCAGCAGCTCCCTGGCGGGACAGATGAGCAATCAGCCCCAGCATTTT.

The V gene is TRBV14, the J gene TRBJ2-3; 9 bases line up with TRBD2. With 0 bases clipped from V and 2 bases from J, the junction kept 9 bases outside the gene matches. CDR3 size: 18 residues. CDR1 SGHDN and CDR2 FVKESK come from the germline V gene. CDR3 coding DNA: TGTGCCAGCAGCCAAGATAGAGTAGCGGGGGCCCTCACAGATACGCAGTATTTT. Protein product: CASSQDRVAGALTDTQYF.

This clonotype has at least ten counts. V and J are TRBV15 and TRBJ2-7, with a weak D call TRBD2 (6 bases). Germline CDR1 reads LNHNV; CDR2 reads YYDKDF (reference sequence). Trimming took off 1 base at V and 0 bases at J, with 10 bases between the two ends. The CDR3 contains 15 residues. CDR3 sequence (DNA): TGTGCCACCAGCAGAGGCGGGGTATCCTCCTACGAGCAGTACTTC. It translates to CATSRGGVSSYEQYF.

This clonotype was seen a single time. A much larger clone sits a single nucleotide away, making a read error possible. V is TRBV28 and J is TRBJ2-7; 7 nucleotides match TRBD1. Per the germline V gene, CDR1 is MDHEN and CDR2 is SYDVKM. This CDR3 comprises 15 residues. The CDR3 DNA is TGTGCCAGCAGTCCCCCCGACAGGGTCTCCTACGAGCGGTACTTC. Translation: CASSPPDRVSYERYF. Full variable domain (missing parts from reference TRBV28 and TRBJ2-7): DVKVTQSSRYLVKRTGEKVFLECVQDMDHENMFWYRQDPGLGLRLIYFSYDVKMKEKGDIPEGYSVSREKKERFSLILESASTNQTSMYLCASSPPDRVSYERYFGPGTRLTVT.

The chain recombines TRBV28 with TRBJ2-5; possibly TRBD1 for D (6 bases). The germline CDR1 and CDR2 sequences are MDHEN and SYDVKM. The CDR3 has 14 amino acids. The germline V and J ends were trimmed by 7 bases and 5 bases, with 17 bases remaining between them. This CDR3 reads CASNPNRVSETQYF. CDR3 nucleotides: TGTGCCAGCAACCCAAACAGGGTTAGCGAGACCCAGTACTTC.

This chain uses TRBV7-2 with TRBJ2-5, with a tentative D call TRBD1 (5 bases). Trimming cost V 5 bases and J 1 base, with 11 bases left between them. The CDR3 totals 14 residues. Germline values: CDR1 SGHTA, CDR2 FQGNSA. The CDR3 protein is CASSIRQLQETQYF. As DNA, the CDR3 is TGTGCCAGCAGCATAAGACAGCTCCAAGAGACCCAGTACTTC. The full variable domain, rest sourced from reference TRBV7-2 and TRBJ2-5, is GAGVSQSPSNKVTEKGKDVELRCDPISGHTALYWYRQSLGQGLEFLIYFQGNSAPDKSGLPSDRFSAERTGGSVSTLTIQRTQQEDSAVYLCASSIRQLQETQYFGPGTRLLVL.

The rearrangement joins TRBV9 to TRBJ1-1; TRBD1 agrees at 11 bases. This CDR3 contains 16 residues. With 4 bases clipped from V and 4 bases from J, the junction kept 9 bases outside the gene matches. Germline V gene sequence: CDR1 SGDLS, CDR2 YYNGEE. The CDR3 sequence is CASSMGQGVSVTEAFF. CDR3 DNA sequence: TGTGCCAGCAGCATGGGACAGGGGGTATCAGTCACTGAAGCTTTCTTT.

In its sample, this clonotype was seen many times. The V gene is TRBV2, the J gene TRBJ2-5, with 12 positions matching TRBD2. Looked up from germline, CDR1 is SNHLY and CDR2 is FYNNEI. There are 14 residues in the CDR3. Unmatched junction bases numbered 6, after V lost 9 bases and J lost 4 bases. The chain's CDR3 is CARGLAGTRETQYF. The CDR3 region has the DNA TGTGCCAGAGGACTAGCGGGGACTCGAGAGACCCAGTACTTC.

This chain joins TRBV6-5 and TRBJ1-1; D remains ambiguous. Germline CDR1 reads MNHEY; CDR2 reads SVGAGI. V was shortened by 2 bases and J by 0 bases, with 7 bases between the two germline ends. CDR3 length: 14 residues. Here the CDR3 DNA reads TGTGCCAGCAGTTACGACAACATGAACACTGAAGCTTTCTTT. This translates into CASSYDNMNTEAFF.

This clonotype was found a few times. The chain has TRBV6-6 and TRBJ1-1, with D tentatively TRBD1 (6 bases). The CDR3 covers 15 residues. Germline V gives CDR1 MNHNY, CDR2 SVGAGI (reference sequence). Trimming removed 6 bases from V and 2 bases from J, with 16 bases in between. CDR3 protein: CASSRPMDSNTEAFF. The CDR3 coding sequence is TGTGCCAGCAGCCGTCCAATGGACAGTAACACTGAAGCTTTCTTT.

This clonotype was observed a handful of times. This rearrangement joins TRBV3-1 to TRBJ2-3; D gene unclear. CDR1 LGHDT and CDR2 YNNKEL come from the germline V gene (reference sequence). Trimming left V 3 bases short and J 2 bases short, with 9 bases between. CDR3 length: 14 residues. The CDR3, as DNA: TGTGCCAGCAGCCAGGGGTACTACACAGATACGCAGTATTTT. Translating gives CASSQGYYTDTQYF.

This clonotype was counted many times. V usage is TRBV12-3 or TRBV12-4 and J usage is TRBJ2-7; 10 nucleotides match TRBD2. The CDR3 is 15 residues long. V lost 5 bases and J lost 2; bases outside the gene matches: 6. CDR3 in amino acids: CASSLLAGAAYEQYF. Here the CDR3 DNA reads TGTGCCAGCAGTCTTCTAGCGGGGGCCGCCTACGAGCAGTACTTC.

This clonotype was picked up a small number of times. This chain links TRBV6-9 with TRBJ2-5; weak D call: TRBD1 (5 bases). In germline, CDR1 is MNHGY, CDR2 SVAAGI. Trimming took 2 bases from V and 9 from J, leaving 13 bases between them. The CDR3 extends over 13 amino acids. The DNA of the CDR3 is TGTGCCAGCAGTTATGGCAGGGATTTGGCCCAGTACTTC. It codes for CASSYGRDLAQYF.

Concerning this clonotype itself: It is unclear where the CDR3 begins or ends on the DNA, so no DNA is shown, and the CDR3 is as TCRdb lists it. The V call is TRBV20-1, the J call TRBJ2-1; the DNA was not compared with TRBD2, the D call given in the table. From germline, CDR1 is DFQATT and CDR2 SNEGSKA (reference sequence). The CDR3 contains 23 residues when both ends are counted. The CDR3 loop is CSASRLAHYEQYFGAGTLNEQFF.

This clonotype was observed a few times. The V and J genes are TRBV13 and TRBJ2-1; no clear D. Germline V lookup: CDR1 PRHDT, CDR2 FYEKMQ (reference sequence). The CDR3 runs 12 residues. The V end lost 4 bases, the J end lost 7 bases, and 8 bases lay between the germline ends. DNA for the CDR3: TGTGCCAGCAGCTCCAATCCTAATGAGCAGTTCTTC. The encoded protein is CASSSNPNEQFF.

This clonotype was counted only a few times. This sequence joins TRBV3-1 and TRBJ1-1; D ambiguous. Germline CDR1 is LGHDT and CDR2 is YNNKEL (reference sequence). V was clipped by 2 bases and J by 5 bases, with 12 bases between them. The CDR3 has 14 amino acids. In DNA form, the CDR3 reads TGTGCCAGCAGCCAACCGGGCCTAGGGACTGAAGCTTTCTTT. It codes for CASSQPGLGTEAFF.

This clonotype was counted at least ten times. V usage is TRBV15 and J usage is TRBJ2-1; D gene uncertain. The CDR3 loop spans 14 amino acids. Germline V gene sequence: CDR1 LNHNV, CDR2 YYDKDF (reference sequence). The V end was cut by 1 base, the J end by 6 bases, with 10 bases between. CDR3 nucleotide sequence: TGTGCCACCAGCAGAGGAGGTCTAGTCAATGAGCAGTTCTTC. It is translated as CATSRGGLVNEQFF.